This T cell receptor beta chain was sequenced for a study of shared clonotypes between healthy human individuals. Across the study: Serving as donors were a couple of women and a few men, whose ages spanned 18 to 49.

Trimming stripped 1 base from V and 2 bases from J, with 11 bases between. Per the germline V gene, CDR1 is KGHSH and CDR2 is LQKENI. The CDR3 is made up of 15 amino acids. Repertoires were generated with immunoSEQ multiplex PCR, while TCRdb's copy carries only in-frame clones and drops some. The sample lists approximately 2,300,000 clones, 85% to 95% occurring once. The clonotype comes from a man aged 18-30 years in good health. Some clones in this sample may be carry-over from other donors' samples. V usage is TRBV18 and J usage is TRBJ1-1; D is ambiguous. Sequences were obtained from naive CD4+ T cells from PBMCs. The subset: CD45RA+ positively selected. The CDR3 bases are TGTGCCAGCTCACCACTACCCCCGGGTAACACTGAAGCTTTCTTT. As protein: CASSPLPPGNTEAFF.